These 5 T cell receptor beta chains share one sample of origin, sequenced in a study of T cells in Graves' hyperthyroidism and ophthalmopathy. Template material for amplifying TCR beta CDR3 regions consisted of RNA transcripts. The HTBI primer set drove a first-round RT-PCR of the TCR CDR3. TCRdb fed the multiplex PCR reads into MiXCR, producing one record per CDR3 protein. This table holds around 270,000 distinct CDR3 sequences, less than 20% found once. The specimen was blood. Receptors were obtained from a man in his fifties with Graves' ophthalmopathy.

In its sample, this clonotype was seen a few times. CDR3 coding DNA: TGTGCCAGCAGTTGGGGACTAGCGGGAGAAATTGATGAGCAGTTCTTC. Residues: CASSWGLAGEIDEQFF. The chain joins TRBV27 to TRBJ2-1, with TRBD2 matching over 14 bases. CDR1 is MNHEY, CDR2 SMNVEV, per germline (reference sequence). Trimming cost V 4 bases and J 8 bases; bases outside gene matches: 7. The CDR3 totals 16 residues.

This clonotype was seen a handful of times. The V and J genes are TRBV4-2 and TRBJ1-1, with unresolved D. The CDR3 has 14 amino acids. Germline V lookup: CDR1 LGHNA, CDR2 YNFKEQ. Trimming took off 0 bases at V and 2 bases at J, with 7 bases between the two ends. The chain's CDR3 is CASSQDPPNTEAFF. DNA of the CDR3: TGTGCCAGCAGCCAAGATCCTCCAAACACTGAAGCTTTCTTT.

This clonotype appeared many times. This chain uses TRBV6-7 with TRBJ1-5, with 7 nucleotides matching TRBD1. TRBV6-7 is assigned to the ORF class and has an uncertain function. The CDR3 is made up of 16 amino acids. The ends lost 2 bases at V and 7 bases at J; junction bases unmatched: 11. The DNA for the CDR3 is TGTGCCAGCAGTTACCCAAGGGAGGGGGCAAGGCAGCCCCAGCATTTT. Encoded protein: CASSYPREGARQPQHF.

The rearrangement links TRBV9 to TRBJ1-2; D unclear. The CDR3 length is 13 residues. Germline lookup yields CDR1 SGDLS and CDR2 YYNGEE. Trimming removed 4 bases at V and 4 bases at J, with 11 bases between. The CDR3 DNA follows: TGTGCCAGCAGCCCTCCCGGGTCCTATGGCTACACCTTC. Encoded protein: CASSPPGSYGYTF.

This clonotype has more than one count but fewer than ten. CDR3 residues: CASSPGLAEVRSYNEQFF. Here the CDR3 DNA reads TGTGCCAGCAGCCCCGGACTAGCGGAAGTCCGATCCTACAATGAGCAGTTCTTC. The rearrangement uses TRBV5-6 and TRBJ2-1; 10 bases are shared with TRBD2. Germline assignment: CDR1 SGHDT and CDR2 YYEEEE. The CDR3 has 18 residues. Unmatched junction bases numbered 11, after V lost 4 bases and J lost 1 base.